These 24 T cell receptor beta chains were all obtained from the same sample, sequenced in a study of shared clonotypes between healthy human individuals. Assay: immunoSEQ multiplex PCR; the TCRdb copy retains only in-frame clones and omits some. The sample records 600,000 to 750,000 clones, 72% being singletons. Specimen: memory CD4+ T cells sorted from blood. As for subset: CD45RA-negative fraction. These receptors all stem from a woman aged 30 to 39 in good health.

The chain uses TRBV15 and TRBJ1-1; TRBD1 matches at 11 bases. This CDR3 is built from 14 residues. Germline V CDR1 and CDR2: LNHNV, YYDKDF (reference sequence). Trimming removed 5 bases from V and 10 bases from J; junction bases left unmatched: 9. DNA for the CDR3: TGTGCCACCAGCCAGGGACAGGGGGGCCTGCGAGCTTTCTTT. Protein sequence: CATSQGQGGLRAFF.

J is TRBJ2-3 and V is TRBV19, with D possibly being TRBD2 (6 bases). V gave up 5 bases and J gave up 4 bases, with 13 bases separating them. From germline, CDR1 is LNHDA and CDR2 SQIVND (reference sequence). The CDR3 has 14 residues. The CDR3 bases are TGTGCCAGTAGTCCGAATAGCGGTTCAGATACGCAGTATTTT. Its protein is CASSPNSGSDTQYF.

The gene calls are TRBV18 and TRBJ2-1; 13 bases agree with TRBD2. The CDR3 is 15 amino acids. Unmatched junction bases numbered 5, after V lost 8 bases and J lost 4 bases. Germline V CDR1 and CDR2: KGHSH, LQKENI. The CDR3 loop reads CASTGLAGEYNEQFF. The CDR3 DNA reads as TGTGCCAGCACCGGACTAGCGGGAGAATACAATGAGCAGTTCTTC.

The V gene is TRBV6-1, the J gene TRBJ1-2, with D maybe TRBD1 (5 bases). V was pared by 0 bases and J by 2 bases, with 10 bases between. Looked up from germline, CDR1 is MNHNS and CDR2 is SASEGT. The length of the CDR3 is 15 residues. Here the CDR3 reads CASSEAGALNYGYTF. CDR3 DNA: TGTGCCAGCAGTGAAGCAGGGGCGCTAAACTATGGCTACACCTTC.

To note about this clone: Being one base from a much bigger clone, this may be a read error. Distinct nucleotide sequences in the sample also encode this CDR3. DNA of the CDR3: TGTGCCAGCAGTGGGACAGGCAATCAGCCCCAGCATTTT. It yields the protein CASSGTGNQPQHF. J is TRBJ1-5 and V is TRBV25-1; TRBD1 is a possible D gene (6 bases). Per germline, CDR1 MGHDK and CDR2 SYGVNS. Trimming shortened V by 4 bases and J by 2 bases, and 6 bases separated the two germline ends. The length of the CDR3 is 13 residues.

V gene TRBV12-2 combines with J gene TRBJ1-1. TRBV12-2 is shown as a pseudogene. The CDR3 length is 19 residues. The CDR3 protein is CASRLALSSEGEVNTEAFF. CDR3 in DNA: TGTGCAAGTCGCTTAGCGCTCTCCTCGGAGGGAGAAGTAAACACTGAAGCTTTCTTT.

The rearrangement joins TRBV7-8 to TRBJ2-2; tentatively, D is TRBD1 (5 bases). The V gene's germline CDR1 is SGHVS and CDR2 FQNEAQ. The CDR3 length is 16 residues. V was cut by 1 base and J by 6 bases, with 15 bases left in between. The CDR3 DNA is TGTGCCAGCAGCTTAGATCAGGGTGGGGTCCCCGGGGAGCTGTTTTTT. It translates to CASSLDQGGVPGELFF. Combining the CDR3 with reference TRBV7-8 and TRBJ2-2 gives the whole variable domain GAGVSQSPRYKVAKRGQDVALRCDPISGHVSLFWYQQALGQGPEFLTYFQNEAQLDKSGLPSDRFFAERPEGSVSTLKIQRTQQEDSAVYLCASSLDQGGVPGELFFGEGSRLTVL.

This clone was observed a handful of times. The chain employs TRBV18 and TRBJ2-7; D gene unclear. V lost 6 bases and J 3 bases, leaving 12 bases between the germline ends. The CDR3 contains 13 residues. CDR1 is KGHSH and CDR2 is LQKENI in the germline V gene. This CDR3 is CASSTRASYEQYF. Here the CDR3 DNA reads TGTGCCAGCTCTACCCGTGCGAGCTACGAGCAGTACTTC.

The CDR3 DNA sequence: TGTGCCAGTAGTATAACTAGGAACAATGAGCAGTTCTTC. Translating it yields CASSITRNNEQFF. The chain uses TRBV19 and TRBJ2-1, with D possibly matching TRBD2 (5 bases). Germline CDR1 reads LNHDA; CDR2 reads SQIVND (reference sequence). CDR3 length: 13 amino acids. V lost 2 bases, J lost 5 bases, and 7 bases lay in between.

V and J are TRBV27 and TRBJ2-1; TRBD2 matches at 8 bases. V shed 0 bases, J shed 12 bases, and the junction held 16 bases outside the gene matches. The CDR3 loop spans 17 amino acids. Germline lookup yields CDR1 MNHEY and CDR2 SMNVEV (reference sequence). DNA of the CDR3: TGTGCCAGCAGTTTATCGCTCACGGGACTCGCGGGAGGTGGGCAGTTCTTC. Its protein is CASSLSLTGLAGGGQFF.

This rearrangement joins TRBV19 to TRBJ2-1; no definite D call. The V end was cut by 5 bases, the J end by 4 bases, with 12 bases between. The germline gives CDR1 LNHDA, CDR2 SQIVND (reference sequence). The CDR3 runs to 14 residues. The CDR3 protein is CASSLQTAYNEQFF. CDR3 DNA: TGTGCCAGTAGTCTTCAAACAGCGTACAATGAGCAGTTCTTC.

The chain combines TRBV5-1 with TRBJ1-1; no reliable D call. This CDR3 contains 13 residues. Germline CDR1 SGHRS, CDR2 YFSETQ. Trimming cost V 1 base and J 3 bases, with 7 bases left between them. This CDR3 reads CASSLRWDTEAFF. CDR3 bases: TGCGCCAGCAGCTTGCGGTGGGACACTGAAGCTTTCTTT.

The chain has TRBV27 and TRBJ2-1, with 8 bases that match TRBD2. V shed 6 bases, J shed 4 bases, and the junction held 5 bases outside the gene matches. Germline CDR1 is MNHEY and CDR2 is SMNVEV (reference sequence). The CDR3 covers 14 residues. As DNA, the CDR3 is TGTGCCAGCAGGACGGGACTAGTATACAATGAGCAGTTCTTC. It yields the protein CASRTGLVYNEQFF.

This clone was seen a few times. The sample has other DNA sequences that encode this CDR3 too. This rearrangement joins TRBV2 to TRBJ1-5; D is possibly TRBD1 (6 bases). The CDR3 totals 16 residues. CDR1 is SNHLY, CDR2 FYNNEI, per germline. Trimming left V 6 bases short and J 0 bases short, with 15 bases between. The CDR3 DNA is TGTGCCAGCAGCCCCGGGACATCTTATAGCAATCAGCCCCAGCATTTT. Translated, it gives CASSPGTSYSNQPQHF.

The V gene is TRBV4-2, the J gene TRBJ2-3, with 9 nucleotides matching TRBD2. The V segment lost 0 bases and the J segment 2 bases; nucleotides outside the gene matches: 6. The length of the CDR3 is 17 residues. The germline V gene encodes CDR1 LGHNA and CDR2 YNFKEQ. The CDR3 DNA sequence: TGTGCCAGCAGCCAAGAAATAGCGGGAGTCCCCACAGATACGCAGTATTTT. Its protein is CASSQEIAGVPTDTQYF.

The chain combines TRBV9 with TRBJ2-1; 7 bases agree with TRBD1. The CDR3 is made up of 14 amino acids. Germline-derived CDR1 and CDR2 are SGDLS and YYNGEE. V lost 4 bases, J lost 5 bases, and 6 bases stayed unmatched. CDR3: CASSRRTGHNEQFF. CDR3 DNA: TGTGCCAGCAGCAGGAGGACAGGTCACAATGAGCAGTTCTTC.

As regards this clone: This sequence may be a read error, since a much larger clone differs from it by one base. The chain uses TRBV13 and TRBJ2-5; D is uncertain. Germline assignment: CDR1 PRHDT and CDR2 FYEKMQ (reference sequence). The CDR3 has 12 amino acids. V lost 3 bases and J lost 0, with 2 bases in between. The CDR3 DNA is TGTGCCAGCAGCTTGTACCAAGAGACCCAGTACTTC. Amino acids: CASSLYQETQYF.

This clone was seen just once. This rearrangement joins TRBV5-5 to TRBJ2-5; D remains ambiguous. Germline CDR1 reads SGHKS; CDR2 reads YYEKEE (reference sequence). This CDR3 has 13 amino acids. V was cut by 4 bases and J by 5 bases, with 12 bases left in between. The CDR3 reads CASSLGRPETQYF. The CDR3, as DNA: TGTGCCAGCAGCCTGGGCAGGCCGGAGACCCAGTACTTC.

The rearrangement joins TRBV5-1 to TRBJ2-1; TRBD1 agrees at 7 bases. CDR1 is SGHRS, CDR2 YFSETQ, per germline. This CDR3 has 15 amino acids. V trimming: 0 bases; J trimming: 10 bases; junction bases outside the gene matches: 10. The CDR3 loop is CASSLVFGSGGEQFF. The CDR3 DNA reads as TGCGCCAGCAGCTTGGTTTTTGGTTCAGGGGGAGAGCAGTTCTTC.

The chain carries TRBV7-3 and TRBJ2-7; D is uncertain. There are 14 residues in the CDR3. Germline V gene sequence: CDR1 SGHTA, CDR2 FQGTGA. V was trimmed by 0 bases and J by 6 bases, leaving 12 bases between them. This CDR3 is CASSLTVIGGEQYF. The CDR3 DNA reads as TGTGCCAGCAGCTTAACGGTGATTGGCGGCGAGCAGTACTTC.

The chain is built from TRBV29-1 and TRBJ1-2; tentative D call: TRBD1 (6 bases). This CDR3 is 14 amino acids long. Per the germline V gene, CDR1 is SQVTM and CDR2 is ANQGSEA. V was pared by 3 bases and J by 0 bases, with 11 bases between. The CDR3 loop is CSVDRAGANYGYTF. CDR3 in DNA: TGCAGCGTTGATCGGGCAGGGGCTAACTATGGCTACACCTTC.

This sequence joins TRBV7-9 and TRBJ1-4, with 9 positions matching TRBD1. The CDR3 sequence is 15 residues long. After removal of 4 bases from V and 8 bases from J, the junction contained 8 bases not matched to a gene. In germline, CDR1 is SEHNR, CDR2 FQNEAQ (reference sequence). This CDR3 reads CASSSQGASREKLFF. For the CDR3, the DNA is TGTGCCAGCAGCTCACAGGGGGCATCAAGGGAAAAACTGTTTTTT.

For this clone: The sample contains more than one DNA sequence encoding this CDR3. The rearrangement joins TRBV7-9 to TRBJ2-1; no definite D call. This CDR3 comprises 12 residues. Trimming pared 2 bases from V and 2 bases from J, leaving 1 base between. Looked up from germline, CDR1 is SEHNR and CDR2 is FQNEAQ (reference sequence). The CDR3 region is CASSLPYNEQFF. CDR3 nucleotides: TGTGCCAGCAGCTTACCCTACAATGAGCAGTTCTTC.

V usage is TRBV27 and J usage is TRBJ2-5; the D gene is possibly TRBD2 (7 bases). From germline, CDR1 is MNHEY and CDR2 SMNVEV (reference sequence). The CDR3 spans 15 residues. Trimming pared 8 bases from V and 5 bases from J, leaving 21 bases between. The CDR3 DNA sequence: TGTGCCAGCTCAAGGGGGGGGAACAATGGGGAGACCCAGTACTTC. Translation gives CASSRGGNNGETQYF.